Sequencing of this T cell receptor beta chain was carried out in a study of blood T cell repertoires in COVID-19. The method was immunoSEQ multiplex PCR; TCRdb's version includes in-frame clones alone and lacks a portion of them. There are about 48,000 clones in the sample; about 89% occur only once, and approximately 16% lies in the top ten. The CDR3 is made up of 15 amino acids. CDR1 and CDR2 (germline): SGHAT, FQNNGV. J gave up 2 bases and V 1 base, and 3 bases lay outside the gene matches. This chain uses TRBV11-2 with TRBJ2-3; 7 bases fit TRBD2. Material: peripheral blood. The TCR was taken from a human donor in a cohort sampled during active COVID-19. The CDR3, as DNA: TGTGCCAGCAGCTTAGTGAGCGGGGACACAGATACGCAGTATTTT. Its protein product is CASSLVSGDTDTQYF.